This T cell receptor (beta chain) was obtained from a study of T cell clonotyping in hematopoietic cell transplantation. Study-level findings and limits: Cells were unsorted, so CD4 and CD8 contributions were not separated. Graft donor and pretransplant recipient Inverse Simpson Index values predicted broader posttransplant TCR diversity.

Some clones are missing from TCRdb's copy, which holds only in-frame ones; the method was immunoSEQ multiplex PCR. The profile shows about 36,000 clones, 90% to 95% of them singletons. About this clone itself: Its antigen is not known.

Time point indicated: recipient sample about 28 days before transplant, after cytoreduction. The CDR3 is 11 amino acids. With 4 bases removed from V and 10 bases from J, the gap between germline ends came to 10 bases. The material was peripheral blood mononuclear cells, obtained before stem cell transplant. The TCR sequence derives from a man aged 40-50 years with chronic myeloid leukemia. Some clones in this sample may be carry-over from other donors' samples. The chain uses TRBV23-1 and TRBJ2-5, with D perhaps matching TRBD2 (5 bases). TRBV23-1 is an ORF, and what it does is uncertain. This CDR3 reads CASSPTGGQYF. The CDR3 DNA follows: TGCGCCAGCAGTCCAACCGGAGGCCAGTACTTC.